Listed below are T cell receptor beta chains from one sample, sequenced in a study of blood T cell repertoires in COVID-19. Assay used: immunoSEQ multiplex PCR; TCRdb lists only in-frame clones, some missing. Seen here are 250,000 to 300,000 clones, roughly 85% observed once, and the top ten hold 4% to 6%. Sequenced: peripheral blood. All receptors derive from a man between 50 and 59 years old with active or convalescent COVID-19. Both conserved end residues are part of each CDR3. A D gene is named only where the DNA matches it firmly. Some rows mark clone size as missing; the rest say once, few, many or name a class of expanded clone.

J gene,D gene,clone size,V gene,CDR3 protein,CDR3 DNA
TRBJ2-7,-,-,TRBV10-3,CAISGQRPYEQYF,TGTGCCATCAGTGGACAGAGACCTTACGAGCAGTACTTC
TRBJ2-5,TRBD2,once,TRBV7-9,CASSFGLAVQETQYF,TGTGCCAGCAGCTTCGGACTAGCCGTACAAGAGACCCAGTACTTC
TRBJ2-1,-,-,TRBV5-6,CASSSGASDEQFF,TGTGCCAGCAGCTCGGGAGCGTCGGATGAGCAGTTCTTC
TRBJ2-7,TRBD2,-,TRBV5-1,CASSVGLAGDEQYF,TGCGCCAGCAGCGTGGGACTAGCGGGAGATGAGCAGTACTTC
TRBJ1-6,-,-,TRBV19,CASSLQGRNSPLHF,TGTGCCAGTAGTCTACAGGGTCGGAATTCACCCCTCCACTTT
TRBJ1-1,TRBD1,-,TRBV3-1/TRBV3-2,CASSQGGQGTEAFF,TGTGCCAGCAGCCAAGGGGGACAGGGGACTGAAGCTTTCTTT
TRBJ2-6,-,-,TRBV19,CASRGSGANVLTF,TGTGCCAGCAGGGGCAGTGGGGCCAACGTCCTGACTTTC
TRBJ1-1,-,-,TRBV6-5,CASSRSQGWYTEAFF,TGTGCCAGCAGTCGCTCACAGGGTTGGTACACTGAAGCTTTCTTT
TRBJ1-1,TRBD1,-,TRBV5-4,CASGTERRVNTEAFF,TGTGCCAGCGGGACAGAGAGAAGAGTGAACACTGAAGCTTTCTTT
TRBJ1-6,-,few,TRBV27,CASSNWGRDSPLHF,TGTGCCAGCAGTAACTGGGGGAGGGATTCACCCCTCCACTTT
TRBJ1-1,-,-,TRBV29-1,CSVDLTNSLNTEAFF,TGCAGCGTTGACCTTACAAACAGTTTGAACACTGAAGCTTTCTTT
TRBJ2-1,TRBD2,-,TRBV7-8,CASSLAAGVLFF,TGTGCCAGCAGCTTAGCGGCGGGAGTGTTGTTCTTC
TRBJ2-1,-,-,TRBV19,CASSRADYNEQFF,TGTGCCAGTAGTAGGGCCGATTACAATGAGCAGTTCTTC
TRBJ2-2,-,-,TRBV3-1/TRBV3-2,CASSQDGVTGELFF,TGTGCCAGCAGCCAAGATGGAGTAACCGGGGAGCTGTTTTTT
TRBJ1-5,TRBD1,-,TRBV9,CASSAGQANQPQHF,TGTGCCAGCAGCGCGGGACAGGCAAATCAGCCCCAGCATTTT
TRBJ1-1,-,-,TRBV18,CASSPPQGMNTEAFF,TGTGCCAGCTCACCACCGCAGGGAATGAACACTGAAGCTTTCTTT
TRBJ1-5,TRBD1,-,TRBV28,CASKGTGGNQPQHF,TGTGCCAGCAAAGGGACAGGGGGCAATCAGCCCCAGCATTTT
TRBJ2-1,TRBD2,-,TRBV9,CASSVGRREDEQFF,TGTGCCAGCAGCGTCGGTCGTCGGGAGGATGAGCAGTTCTTC
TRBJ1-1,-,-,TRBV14,CASSQSWLRDSNTEAFF,TGTGCCAGCAGCCAAAGTTGGTTGCGGGACTCGAACACTGAAGCTTTCTTT
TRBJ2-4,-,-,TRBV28,CASSTGGKAKNIQYF,TGTGCCAGCAGTACCGGCGGTAAGGCCAAAAACATTCAGTACTTC
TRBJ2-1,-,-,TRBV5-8,CASSLSLANHFF,TGTGCCAGCAGCTTGAGTCTAGCGAACCACTTCTTC
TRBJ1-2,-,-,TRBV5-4,CASRLPRGGYTF,TGTGCCAGCAGGTTGCCCAGGGGAGGCTACACCTTC
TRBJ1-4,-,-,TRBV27,CASKGGATNEKLFF,TGTGCCAGCAAGGGAGGGGCCACTAATGAAAAACTGTTTTTT
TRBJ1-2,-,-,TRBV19,CASSTTRTMVYTF,TGTGCCAGTAGTACGACACGGACTATGGTCTACACCTTC
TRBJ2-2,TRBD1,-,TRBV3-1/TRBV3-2,CASSRRQGLGTGELFF,TGTGCCAGCAGCCGTCGACAGGGTCTGGGTACCGGGGAGCTGTTTTTT
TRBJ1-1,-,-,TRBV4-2,CASSQETGRDTEAFF,TGTGCCAGCAGCCAAGAGACAGGAAGGGACACTGAAGCTTTCTTT
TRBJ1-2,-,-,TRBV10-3,CAISEEQRGYTF,TGTGCCATCAGTGAAGAGCAGCGGGGCTACACCTTC
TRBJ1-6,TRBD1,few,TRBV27,CASRGDSSSPLHF,TGTGCCAGCAGGGGGGACAGTTCTTCACCCCTCCACTTT
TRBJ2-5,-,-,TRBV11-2,CASSLVQGQETQYF,TGTGCCAGCAGCTTAGTTCAGGGCCAAGAGACCCAGTACTTC
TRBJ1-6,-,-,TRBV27,CASSLVGHYNSPLHF,TGTGCCAGCAGTTTAGTAGGACACTATAATTCACCCCTCCACTTT
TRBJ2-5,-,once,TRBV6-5,CASSPPPGLSETQYF,TGTGCCAGCAGCCCACCCCCGGGACTTTCAGAGACCCAGTACTTC
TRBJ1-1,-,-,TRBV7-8,CASSLKRTEAFF,TGTGCCAGCAGCCTAAAACGGACTGAAGCTTTCTTT
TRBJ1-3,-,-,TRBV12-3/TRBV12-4,CASRALSGNTIYF,TGTGCCAGCAGGGCCCTCTCTGGAAACACCATATATTTT
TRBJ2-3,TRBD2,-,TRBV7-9,CASSSSGRIDTQYF,TGTGCCAGCAGCTCTAGCGGGAGAATAGATACGCAGTATTTT
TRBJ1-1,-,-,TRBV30,CAWSPGNTEAFF,TGTGCCTGGAGCCCAGGGAACACTGAAGCTTTCTTT
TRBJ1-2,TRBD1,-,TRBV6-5,CASSYRTGHGYTF,TGTGCCAGCAGTTACCGGACAGGGCATGGCTACACCTTC
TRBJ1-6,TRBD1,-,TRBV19,CASSIDFRQGSSYNSPLHF,TGTGCCAGTAGTATAGATTTCCGACAGGGGAGTTCCTATAATTCACCCCTCCACTTT
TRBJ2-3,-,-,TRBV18,CASSPRLTGNRGTDTQYF,TGTGCCAGCTCACCACGTCTAACAGGGAATCGTGGGACAGATACGCAGTATTTT
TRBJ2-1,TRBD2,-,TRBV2,CASSASGRSYNEQFF,TGTGCCAGCAGCGCTAGCGGCCGCTCCTACAATGAGCAGTTCTTC
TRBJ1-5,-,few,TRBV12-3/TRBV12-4,CASSSRRQPQHF,TGTGCCAGCAGTTCCCGTCGTCAGCCCCAGCATTTT
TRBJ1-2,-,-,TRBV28,CASSSGNYGYTF,TGTGCCAGCAGTTCAGGGAACTATGGCTACACCTTC
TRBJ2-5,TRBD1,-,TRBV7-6,CASSQGTGADGETQYF,TGTGCCAGCAGCCAAGGGACAGGGGCCGACGGAGAGACCCAGTACTTC
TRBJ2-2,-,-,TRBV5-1,CASSLNGNTGELFF,TGCGCCAGCAGCTTAAACGGGAACACCGGGGAGCTGTTTTTT
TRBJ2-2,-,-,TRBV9,CASSVSGANTGELFF,TGTGCCAGCAGCGTCAGCGGCGCGAACACCGGGGAGCTGTTTTTT
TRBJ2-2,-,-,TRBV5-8,CASSIQGLQGTGELFF,TGTGCCAGCTCTATTCAAGGGCTTCAGGGCACCGGGGAGCTGTTTTTT
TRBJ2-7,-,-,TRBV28,CASSFNYRGSYEQYF,TGTGCCAGCAGTTTTAATTATCGGGGCTCCTACGAGCAGTACTTC
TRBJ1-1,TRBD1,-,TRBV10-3,CATSARTGMNTEAFF,TGTGCCACTAGTGCCCGGACAGGTATGAACACTGAAGCTTTCTTT
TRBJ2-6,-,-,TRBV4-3,CASSPRWGLGGANVLTF,TGCGCCAGCAGCCCACGGTGGGGGCTGGGTGGGGCCAACGTCCTGACTTTC
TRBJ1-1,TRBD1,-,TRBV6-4,CASTSGGVRVNTEAFF,TGTGCCAGCACTTCAGGGGGAGTCAGGGTGAACACTGAAGCTTTCTTT